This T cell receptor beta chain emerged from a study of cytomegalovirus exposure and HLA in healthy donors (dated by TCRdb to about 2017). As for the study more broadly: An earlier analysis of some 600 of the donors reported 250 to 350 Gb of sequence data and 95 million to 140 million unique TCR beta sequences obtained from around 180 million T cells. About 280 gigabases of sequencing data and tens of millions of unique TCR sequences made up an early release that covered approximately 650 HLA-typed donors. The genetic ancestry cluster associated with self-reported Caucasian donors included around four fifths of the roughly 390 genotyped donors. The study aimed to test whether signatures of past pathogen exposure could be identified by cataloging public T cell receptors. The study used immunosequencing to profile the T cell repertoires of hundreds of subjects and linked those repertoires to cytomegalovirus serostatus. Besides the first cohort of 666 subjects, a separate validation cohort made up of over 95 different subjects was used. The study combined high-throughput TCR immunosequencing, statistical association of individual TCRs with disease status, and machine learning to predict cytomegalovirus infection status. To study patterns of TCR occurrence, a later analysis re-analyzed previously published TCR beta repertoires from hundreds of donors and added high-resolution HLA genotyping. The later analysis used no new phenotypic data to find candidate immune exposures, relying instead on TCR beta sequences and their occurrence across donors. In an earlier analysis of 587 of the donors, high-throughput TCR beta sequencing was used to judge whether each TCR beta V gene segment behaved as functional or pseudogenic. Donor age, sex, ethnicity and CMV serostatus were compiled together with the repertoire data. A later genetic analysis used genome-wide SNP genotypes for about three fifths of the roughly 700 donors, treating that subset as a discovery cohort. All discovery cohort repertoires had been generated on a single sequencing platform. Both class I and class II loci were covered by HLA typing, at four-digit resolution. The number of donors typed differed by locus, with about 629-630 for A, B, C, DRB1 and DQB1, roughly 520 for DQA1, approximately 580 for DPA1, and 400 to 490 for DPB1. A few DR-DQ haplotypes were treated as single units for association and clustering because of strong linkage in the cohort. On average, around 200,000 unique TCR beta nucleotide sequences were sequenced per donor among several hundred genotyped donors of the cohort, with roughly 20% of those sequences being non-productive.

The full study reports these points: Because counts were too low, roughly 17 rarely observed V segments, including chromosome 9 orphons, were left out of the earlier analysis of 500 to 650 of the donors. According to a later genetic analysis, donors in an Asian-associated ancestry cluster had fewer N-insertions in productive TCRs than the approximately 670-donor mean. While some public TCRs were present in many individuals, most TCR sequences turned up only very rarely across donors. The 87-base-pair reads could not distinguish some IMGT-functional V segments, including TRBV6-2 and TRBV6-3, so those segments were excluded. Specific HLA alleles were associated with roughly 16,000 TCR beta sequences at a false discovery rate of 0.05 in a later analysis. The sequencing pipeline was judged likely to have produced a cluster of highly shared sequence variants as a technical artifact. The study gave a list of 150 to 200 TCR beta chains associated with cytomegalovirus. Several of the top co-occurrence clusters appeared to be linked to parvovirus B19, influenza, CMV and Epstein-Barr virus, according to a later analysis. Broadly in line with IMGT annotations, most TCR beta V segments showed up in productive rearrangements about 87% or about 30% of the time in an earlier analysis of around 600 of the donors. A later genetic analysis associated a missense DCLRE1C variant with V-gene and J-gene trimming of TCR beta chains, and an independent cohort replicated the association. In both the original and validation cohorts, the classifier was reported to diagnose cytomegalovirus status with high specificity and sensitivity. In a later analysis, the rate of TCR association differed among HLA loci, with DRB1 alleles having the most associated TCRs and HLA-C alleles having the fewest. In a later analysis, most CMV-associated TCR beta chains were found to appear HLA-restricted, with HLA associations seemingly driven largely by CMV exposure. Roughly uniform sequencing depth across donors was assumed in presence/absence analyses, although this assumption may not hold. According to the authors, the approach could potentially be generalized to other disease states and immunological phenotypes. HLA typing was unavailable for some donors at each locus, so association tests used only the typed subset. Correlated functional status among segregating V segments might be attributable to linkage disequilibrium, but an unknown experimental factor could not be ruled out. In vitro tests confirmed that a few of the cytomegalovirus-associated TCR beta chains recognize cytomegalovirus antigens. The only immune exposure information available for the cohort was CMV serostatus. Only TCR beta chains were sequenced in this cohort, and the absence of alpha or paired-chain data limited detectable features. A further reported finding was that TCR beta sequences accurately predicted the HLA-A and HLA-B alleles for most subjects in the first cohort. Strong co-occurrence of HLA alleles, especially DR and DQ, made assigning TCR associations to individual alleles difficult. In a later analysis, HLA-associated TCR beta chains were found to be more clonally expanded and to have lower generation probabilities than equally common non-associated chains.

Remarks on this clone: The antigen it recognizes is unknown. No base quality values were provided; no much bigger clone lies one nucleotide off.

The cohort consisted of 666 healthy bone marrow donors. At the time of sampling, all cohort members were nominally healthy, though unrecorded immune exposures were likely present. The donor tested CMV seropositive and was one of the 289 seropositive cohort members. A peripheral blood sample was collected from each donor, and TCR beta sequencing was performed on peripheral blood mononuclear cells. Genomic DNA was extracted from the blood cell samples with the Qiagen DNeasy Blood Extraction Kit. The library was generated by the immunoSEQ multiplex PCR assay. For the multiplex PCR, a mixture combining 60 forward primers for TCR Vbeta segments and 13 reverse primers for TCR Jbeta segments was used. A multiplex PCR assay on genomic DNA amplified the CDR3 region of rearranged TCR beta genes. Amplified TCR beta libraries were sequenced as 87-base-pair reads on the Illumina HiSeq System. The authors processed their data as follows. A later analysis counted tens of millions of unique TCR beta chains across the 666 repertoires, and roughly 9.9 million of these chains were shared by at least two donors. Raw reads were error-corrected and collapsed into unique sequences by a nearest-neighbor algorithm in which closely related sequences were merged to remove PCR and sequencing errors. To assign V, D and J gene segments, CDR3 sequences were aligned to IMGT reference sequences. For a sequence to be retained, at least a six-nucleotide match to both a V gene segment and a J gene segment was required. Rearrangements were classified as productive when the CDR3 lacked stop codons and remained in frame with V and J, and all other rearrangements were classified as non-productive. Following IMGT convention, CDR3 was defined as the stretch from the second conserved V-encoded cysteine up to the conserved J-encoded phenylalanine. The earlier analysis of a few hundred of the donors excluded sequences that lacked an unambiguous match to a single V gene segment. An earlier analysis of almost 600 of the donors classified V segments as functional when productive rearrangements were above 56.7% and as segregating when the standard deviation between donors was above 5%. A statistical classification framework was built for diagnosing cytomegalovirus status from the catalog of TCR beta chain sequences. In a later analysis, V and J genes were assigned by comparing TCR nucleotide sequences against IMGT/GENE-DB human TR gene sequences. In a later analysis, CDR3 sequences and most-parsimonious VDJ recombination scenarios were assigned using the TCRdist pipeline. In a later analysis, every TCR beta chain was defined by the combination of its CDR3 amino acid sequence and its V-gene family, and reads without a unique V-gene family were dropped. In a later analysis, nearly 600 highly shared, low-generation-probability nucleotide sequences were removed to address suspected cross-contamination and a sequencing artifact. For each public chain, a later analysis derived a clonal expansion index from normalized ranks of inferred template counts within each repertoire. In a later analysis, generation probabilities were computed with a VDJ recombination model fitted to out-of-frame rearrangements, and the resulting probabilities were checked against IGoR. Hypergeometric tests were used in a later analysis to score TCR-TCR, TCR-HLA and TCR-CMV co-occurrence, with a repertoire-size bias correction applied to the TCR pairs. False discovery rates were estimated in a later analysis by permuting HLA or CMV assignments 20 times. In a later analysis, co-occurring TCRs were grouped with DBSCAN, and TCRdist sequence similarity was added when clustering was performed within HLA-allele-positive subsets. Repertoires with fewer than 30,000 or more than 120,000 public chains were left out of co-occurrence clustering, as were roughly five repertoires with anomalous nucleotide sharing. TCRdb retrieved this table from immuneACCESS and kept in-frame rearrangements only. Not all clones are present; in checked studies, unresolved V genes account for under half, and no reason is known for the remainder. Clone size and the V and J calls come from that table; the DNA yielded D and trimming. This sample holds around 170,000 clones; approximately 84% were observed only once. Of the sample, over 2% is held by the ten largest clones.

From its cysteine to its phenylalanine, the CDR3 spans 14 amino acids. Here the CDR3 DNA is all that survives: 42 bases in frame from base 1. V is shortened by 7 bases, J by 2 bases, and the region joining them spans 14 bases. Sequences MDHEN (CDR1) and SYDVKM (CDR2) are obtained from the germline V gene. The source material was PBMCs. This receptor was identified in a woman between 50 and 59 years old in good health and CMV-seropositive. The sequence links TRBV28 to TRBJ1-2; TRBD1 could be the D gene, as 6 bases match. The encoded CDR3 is CASTENQGNYGYTF. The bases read TGTGCCAGCACCGAGAACCAGGGGAACTATGGCTACACCTTC.